This T cell receptor beta chain appears in the sequencing data of a study of blood T cell repertoires in COVID-19. Data came from immunoSEQ multiplex PCR; TCRdb stores just in-frame clones and leaves some out. The sample has about 200,000 clones; 88% are singletons. Trimming stripped 0 bases from V and 5 bases from J, with 15 bases between. This CDR3 has 16 residues. CDR1 is LGHNT, CDR2 FRNRAP, per germline. This receptor was identified in a man aged 18 to 30 with active or convalescent COVID-19. The V gene is TRBV12-5, the J gene TRBJ2-3; no definite D call. The sequencing sample was made of peripheral blood. CDR3 bases: TGTGCTAGTGGTTTGGTACTTTCGAAAGATGGAGATACGCAGTATTTT. Translated: CASGLVLSKDGDTQYF. Supplemented by reference TRBV12-5 and TRBJ2-3, the full variable domain reads DARVTQTPRHKVTEMGQEVTMRCQPILGHNTVFWYRQTMMQGLELLAYFRNRAPLDDSGMPKDRFSAEMPDATLATLKIQPSEPRDSAVYFCASGLVLSKDGDTQYFGPGTRLTVL.